One and the same sample provided the 17 T cell receptor beta chains below, sequenced in a study of T cell responses to AZD1222 COVID-19 vaccine. Here immunoSEQ multiplex PCR was the method, and the copy in TCRdb shows in-frame clones only, minus some. The table shows approximately 60,000 clones, with around 84% occurring only once. Sequencing used peripheral blood, obtained on day 0 of AZD1222 vaccination. The receptors originated from an adult in good health.

The chain is built from TRBV5-1 and TRBJ1-2; 8 bases are a match to TRBD1. This CDR3 is built from 16 residues. The V and J ends lost 4 bases and 7 bases, in that order; junction bases with no gene match: 15. Looked up from germline, CDR1 is SGHRS and CDR2 is YFSETQ. This CDR3 is CASSEEVSGQGSGYTF. CDR3 coding DNA: TGCGCCAGCAGCGAGGAGGTTTCTGGACAGGGAAGTGGCTACACCTTC. Based on the CDR3 plus reference TRBV5-1 and TRBJ1-2, the full variable domain is KAGVTQTPRYLIKTRGQQVTLSCSPISGHRSVSWYQQTPGQGLQFLFEYFSETQRNKGNFPGRFSGRQFSNSRSEMNVSTLELGDSALYLCASSEEVSGQGSGYTFGSGTRLTVV.

The chain is built from TRBV5-4 and TRBJ1-6, with 10 positions matching TRBD1. Germline lookup yields CDR1 SGHNT and CDR2 YYREEE (reference sequence). This CDR3 has 14 residues. V dropped 4 bases and J dropped 9; count of bases not matched to a gene: 4. The CDR3 reads CASSIRDRGSPLHF. DNA for the CDR3: TGTGCCAGCAGCATCCGGGACAGGGGTTCACCCCTCCACTTT.

The chain is built from TRBV10-3 and TRBJ1-1; TRBD1 is a possible D gene (5 bases). V was cut by 0 bases and J by 0 bases, with 8 bases left in between. Germline V gene lookup returns CDR1 ENHRY and CDR2 SYGVKD. The CDR3 has 15 amino acids. The CDR3 region is CAISESGELNTEAFF. CDR3 nucleotide sequence: TGTGCCATCAGTGAGTCGGGGGAATTGAACACTGAAGCTTTCTTT.

The chain employs TRBV5-1 and TRBJ2-5, with TRBD1 as a possible D gene (5 bases). The V end was cut by 2 bases, the J end by 6 bases, with 17 bases between. The CDR3 length is 15 residues. Germline V gene lookup returns CDR1 SGHRS and CDR2 YFSETQ. For the CDR3, the DNA is TGCGCCAGCAGCTTAAGGCAGGGATTTTGGAAGACCCAGTACTTC. Protein sequence: CASSLRQGFWKTQYF.

This chain uses TRBV12-3 or TRBV12-4 with TRBJ1-4, with D perhaps TRBD1 (6 bases). The CDR3 totals 13 residues. V lost 6 bases and J 8 bases, leaving 13 bases between the germline ends. The CDR3 region has the DNA TGTGCCAGCAGGCCCGGGGGGCTGGAAAAACTGTTTTTT. This sequence encodes CASRPGGLEKLFF.

The chain links TRBV5-6 to TRBJ1-2; possible D gene TRBD1, 6 bases. The CDR3 length is 15 residues. From germline, CDR1 is SGHDT and CDR2 YYEEEE. The V gene lost 2 bases and the J gene lost 6 bases, with 17 bases spanning the gap. The CDR3 DNA reads as TGTGCCAGCAGCTTAGAGCTAGCCTACAGGGATGGCTACACCTTC. Protein sequence: CASSLELAYRDGYTF.

This clone was counted once. The V and J genes are TRBV19 and TRBJ1-5, with D tentatively TRBD1 (6 bases). V lost 3 bases and J 4 bases, leaving 16 bases between the germline ends. The germline gives CDR1 LNHDA, CDR2 SQIVND (reference sequence). This CDR3 contains 16 residues. The CDR3 DNA follows: TGTGCCAGTAGTATCAGGGGTTCCTTCGTAAATCAGCCCCAGCATTTT. It encodes CASSIRGSFVNQPQHF.

V gene TRBV28 combines with J gene TRBJ1-3, with D maybe TRBD1 (6 bases). There are 15 residues in the CDR3. Trimming removed 3 bases from V and 2 bases from J, with 11 bases in between. CDR1 and CDR2 (germline): MDHEN, SYDVKM. The CDR3 loop is CASSFGGTAGNTIYF. DNA for the CDR3: TGTGCCAGCAGTTTCGGGGGCACAGCTGGAAACACCATATATTTT.

V gene TRBV30 combines with J gene TRBJ2-7, with D perhaps matching TRBD2 (5 bases). The germline CDR1 and CDR2 sequences are GTSNPN and SVGIG (reference sequence). Trimming pared 2 bases from V and 4 bases from J, leaving 9 bases between. The CDR3 spans 12 residues. The CDR3: CAWSTGGYEQYF. CDR3 coding DNA: TGTGCCTGGAGTACCGGAGGTTACGAGCAGTACTTC.

The chain has TRBV21-1 and TRBJ2-5; the table names TRBD2, a call not compared with the DNA. TRBV21-1 is a recognized pseudogene. This CDR3 region has 17 residues. Here the CDR3 DNA reads TGTGCCAGCAGCAAAGCCCGGCCTACTAGCGGGGGGACCTGCCAGTACTTC. Protein: CASSKARPTSGGTCQYF.

The V gene is TRBV30, the J gene TRBJ2-7, with D maybe TRBD1 (5 bases). Between the trimmed V and J ends, which lost 0 bases and 6 bases, there was a span of 18 bases. Per the germline V gene, CDR1 is GTSNPN and CDR2 is SVGIG (reference sequence). The length of the CDR3 is 15 residues. For the CDR3, the DNA is TGTGCCTGGAGTGTAGGGCAGGGCTTGTATAGCGAGCAGTACTTC. Its translation is CAWSVGQGLYSEQYF.

This clone showed up just a few times. J is TRBJ1-6 and V is TRBV11-3; 7 bases are shared with TRBD1. Unmatched junction bases numbered 1, after V lost 1 base and J lost 7 bases. The CDR3 is 14 amino acids. Per the germline V gene, CDR1 is SGHNT and CDR2 is YENEEA. CDR3 DNA sequence: TGTGCCAGCAGCTTAGCAGGGGGAAATTCACCCCTCCACTTT. Protein sequence: CASSLAGGNSPLHF.

The CDR3 coding sequence is TGTGCCAGCTCACTAGGGTTGGACACTGAAGCTTTCTTT. Translating gives CASSLGLDTEAFF. This sequence joins TRBV18 and TRBJ1-1, with unresolved D. The CDR3 sequence is 13 residues long. The V end lost 4 bases, the J end lost 3 bases, and 9 bases lay between the germline ends. Looked up from germline, CDR1 is KGHSH and CDR2 is LQKENI.

This chain links TRBV5-1 with TRBJ2-3; 8 bases are shared with TRBD2. There are 16 residues in the CDR3. Unmatched junction bases numbered 7, after V lost 4 bases and J lost 0 bases. Per germline, CDR1 SGHRS and CDR2 YFSETQ. The CDR3 DNA is TGCGCCAGCAGCCCCAAGACTAGCGCGAGCACAGATACGCAGTATTTT. Its translation: CASSPKTSASTDTQYF.

This chain uses TRBV9 with TRBJ2-7; 7 bases are a match to TRBD2. The length of the CDR3 is 16 residues. V dropped 4 bases and J dropped 3; count of bases not matched to a gene: 13. Germline V gene data show CDR1 as SGDLS and CDR2 as YYNGEE. CDR3: CASSPSYSGGGYEQYF. CDR3 sequence (DNA): TGTGCCAGCAGCCCCAGCTATAGTGGGGGGGGCTACGAGCAGTACTTC.

The rearrangement uses TRBV7-9 and TRBJ2-7; D perhaps matches TRBD2 (6 bases). V was pared by 3 bases and J by 5 bases, with 8 bases between. Germline V gene data show CDR1 as SEHNR and CDR2 as FQNEAQ (reference sequence). CDR3 length: 12 amino acids. DNA for the CDR3: TGTGCCAGCAGCTTTACTAGCAACGAGCAGTACTTC. Residues: CASSFTSNEQYF.

This chain uses TRBV6-2 or TRBV6-3 with TRBJ2-1; a possible D gene is TRBD1 (6 bases). Germline loops: CDR1 MNHEY, CDR2 SVGEGT. The CDR3 runs 18 residues. The V and J ends lost 2 bases and 7 bases respectively, with 24 bases between them. CDR3 region: CASSYRDAIKGDRNEQFF. The CDR3 nucleotides are TGTGCCAGCAGTTACCGGGACGCGATCAAGGGGGATAGGAATGAGCAGTTCTTC.